This T cell receptor (beta chain) was profiled in a study of STAT5B mutations in CD4+ large granular lymphocyte leukemia. The CDR3 has 14 residues. The ends lost 6 bases at V and 3 bases at J; junction bases unmatched: 5. Germline V gene lookup returns CDR1 MNHEY and CDR2 SVGAGI. This table comes from immunoSEQ multiplex PCR, and its TCRdb copy is limited to in-frame clones, with some not included. The table lists about 50,000 clones, about 80% of them singletons, with more than 0.35% in the top ten. On this clone itself: Distinct nucleotide sequences in the sample also encode this CDR3.

The sequence was obtained from a human donor in good health. The sample taken for sequencing was CD4+ T cells from blood buffy coats. The chain links TRBV6-5 to TRBJ2-5; TRBD1 aligns across 9 bases. CDR3 protein: CASSYRDREETQYF. The CDR3 DNA reads TGTGCCAGCAGCTACCGGGACAGGGAAGAGACCCAGTACTTC.